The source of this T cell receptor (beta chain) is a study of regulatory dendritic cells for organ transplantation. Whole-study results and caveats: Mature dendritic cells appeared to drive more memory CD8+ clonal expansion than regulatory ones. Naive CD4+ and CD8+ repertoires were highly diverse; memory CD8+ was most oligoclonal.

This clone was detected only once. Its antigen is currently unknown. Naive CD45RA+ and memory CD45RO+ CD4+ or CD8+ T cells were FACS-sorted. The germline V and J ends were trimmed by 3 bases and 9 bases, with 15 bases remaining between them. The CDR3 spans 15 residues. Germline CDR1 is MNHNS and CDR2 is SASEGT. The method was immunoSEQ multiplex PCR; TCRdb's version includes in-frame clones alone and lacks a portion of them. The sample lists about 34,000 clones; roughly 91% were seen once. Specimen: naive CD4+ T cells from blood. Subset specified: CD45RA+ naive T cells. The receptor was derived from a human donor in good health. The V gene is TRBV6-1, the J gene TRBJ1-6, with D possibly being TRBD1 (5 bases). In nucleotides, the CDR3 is TGTGCCAGCAGTGATAGATCAGGGTGGTTTTCACCCCTCCACTTT. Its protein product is CASSDRSGWFSPLHF.